This entry lists 18 T cell receptor beta chains sequenced from one sample in a study of control samples from healthy donors and cancer patients. Generated by immunoSEQ multiplex PCR, the TCRdb table keeps only in-frame clones and is missing some. The data contain around 94,000 clones, approximately 90% of them singletons. Sequencing input: blood. These receptors were taken from a woman in her 50s in good health.

The chain joins TRBV20-1 to TRBJ2-7, with D perhaps being TRBD1 or TRBD2 (6 bases each). CDR3 length: 15 residues. Trimming pared 3 bases from V and 3 bases from J, leaving 18 bases between. Looked up from germline, CDR1 is DFQATT and CDR2 is SNEGSKA (reference sequence). Written as DNA, the CDR3 is TGCAGTGCTAGTTTATGGGGGGCTAGACTCTACGAGCAGTACTTC. Translation gives CSASLWGARLYEQYF.

The rearrangement links TRBV6-2 or TRBV6-3 to TRBJ2-5; D might be TRBD1 (6 bases). Trimming removed 5 bases from V and 3 bases from J, with 16 bases in between. CDR3 length: 15 amino acids. CDR1 and CDR2 (germline): MNHEY, SVGEGT. The CDR3, as DNA: TGTGCCAGCAGTGCCAACAGGGAGTTGAAAGAGACCCAGTACTTC. It translates to CASSANRELKETQYF.

J is TRBJ2-1 and V is TRBV20-1; 7 nucleotides align to TRBD1. The V gene end was trimmed by 6 bases and the J gene end by 4 bases; junction bases not matched to a gene: 0. CDR3 size: 11 residues. Germline assignment: CDR1 DFQATT and CDR2 SNEGSKA (reference sequence). The CDR3 coding sequence is TGCAGTGCGGACAGGTACAATGAGCAGTTCTTC. It translates to CSADRYNEQFF.

The rearrangement joins TRBV19 to TRBJ2-7, with D possibly TRBD1 on 6 matching bases. The CDR3 is made up of 15 amino acids. The germline gives CDR1 LNHDA, CDR2 SQIVND (reference sequence). The V gene lost 0 bases and the J gene lost 6 bases, with 15 bases spanning the gap. This CDR3 is CASSIEPRGTSEQYF. Written as DNA, the CDR3 is TGTGCCAGTAGTATAGAGCCCAGGGGAACCTCCGAGCAGTACTTC.

The chain uses TRBV29-1 and TRBJ2-3, with 9 bases that match TRBD1. J was trimmed by 3 bases and V by 7 bases; bases with no gene match: 5. CDR1 SQVTM and CDR2 ANQGSEA come from the germline V gene. The CDR3 runs 13 residues. Written as DNA, the CDR3 is TGCAGCGCACGGACAGGGGAGACAGATACGCAGTATTTT. It is translated as CSARTGETDTQYF.

The chain recombines TRBV7-9 with TRBJ1-2; 10 bases line up with TRBD1. This CDR3 has 13 residues. After removal of 4 bases from V and 13 bases from J, the junction contained 9 bases not matched to a gene. The germline V gene has CDR1 SEHNR and CDR2 FQNEAQ (reference sequence). Here the CDR3 DNA reads TGTGCCAGCAGCTCGTCCCGGGACAGGGGTTTCACCTTC. It translates to CASSSSRDRGFTF.

The chain uses TRBV4-1 and TRBJ2-3; D is unclear. This CDR3 is 14 amino acids long. Trimming pared 1 base from V and 6 bases from J, leaving 11 bases between. The germline V gene has CDR1 MGHRA and CDR2 YSYEKL. The CDR3 region has the DNA TGCGCCAGCAGCCAAGGTCCTCGTCGGGATACGCAGTATTTT. Protein: CASSQGPRRDTQYF.

V is TRBV6-2 or TRBV6-3 and J is TRBJ2-5; 8 nucleotides align to TRBD1. V gave up 5 bases and J gave up 1 base; unmatched junction bases: 3. Germline CDR1 is MNHEY and CDR2 is SVGEGT. CDR3 length: 14 residues. DNA for the CDR3: TGTGCCAGCAGTGCGACAGGGGTCCAAGAGACCCAGTACTTC. Translated: CASSATGVQETQYF.

CDR3 nucleotide sequence: TGTGCCAGCAGTTATATGCAGCGCGGAGGAGATACGCAGTATTTT. Translated: CASSYMQRGGDTQYF. J is TRBJ2-3 and V is TRBV6-6; a weak D match, TRBD2 (5 bases). Germline assignment: CDR1 MNHNY and CDR2 SVGAGI (reference sequence). V was shortened by 3 bases and J by 5 bases, with 15 bases between the two germline ends. The CDR3 is made up of 15 amino acids.

The gene calls are TRBV7-6 and TRBJ2-3; D is unclear. The V end lost 1 base, the J end lost 5 bases, and 4 bases lay between the germline ends. The CDR3 extends over 12 amino acids. CDR1 is SGHVS and CDR2 is FNYEAQ in the germline V gene. CDR3 coding DNA: TGTGCCAGCAGCTTAGGTAAAGATACGCAGTATTTT. Its translation is CASSLGKDTQYF.

V gene TRBV5-1 combines with J gene TRBJ2-1; the D call may be TRBD1 or TRBD2 (5 bases each). Trimming took 0 bases from V and 14 from J, leaving 15 bases between them. This CDR3 has 13 amino acids. The germline gives CDR1 SGHRS, CDR2 YFSETQ. CDR3 sequence reads: CASSLDPPGRKFF. The CDR3 nucleotides are TGCGCCAGCAGCTTGGACCCCCCGGGACGCAAGTTCTTC.

This clone was recorded a few times. The rearrangement uses TRBV7-2 and TRBJ1-6; D is undetermined. The V gene lost 5 bases and the J gene lost 10 bases, with 15 bases spanning the gap. Germline CDR1 SGHTA, CDR2 FQGNSA. CDR3 size: 14 residues. CDR3 residues: CASSTSQAWSPLHF. In DNA, the CDR3 is TGTGCCAGCAGCACTAGTCAGGCCTGGTCACCCCTCCACTTT.

This clone appeared a few times. The chain is built from TRBV7-2 and TRBJ1-6; D is perhaps TRBD1 (5 bases). CDR3 length: 16 residues. Germline V gene sequence: CDR1 SGHTA, CDR2 FQGNSA. V was trimmed by 2 bases and J by 4 bases, leaving 12 bases between them. CDR3 nucleotide sequence: TGTGCCAGCAGCTTAAAAGATAGGGGTTATAATTCACCCCTCCACTTT. Protein: CASSLKDRGYNSPLHF.

This clone was observed once. A junction end diverges from the germline sequence, so it may reflect a read error. The chain employs TRBV7-7 and TRBJ2-5; TRBD2 matches at 13 bases. The CDR3 sequence is 14 residues long. Germline loops: CDR1 SSHAT, CDR2 FNYEAQ (reference sequence). CDR3 DNA sequence: TGTGCTAGCAGCCAGACTAGCGGGGGGGAGACCCAGTACTTC. Protein product: CASSQTSGGETQYF. Full variable domain (rest looked up from reference TRBV7-7 and TRBJ2-5): GAGVSQSPRYKVTKRGQDVTLRCDPISSHATLYWYQQALGQGPEFLTYFNYEAQPDKSGLPSDRFSAERPEGSISTLTIQRTEQRDSAMYRCASSQTSGGETQYFGPGTRLLVL.

The chain uses TRBV7-9 and TRBJ1-1; TRBD1 is a possible D gene (5 bases). Germline V gives CDR1 SEHNR, CDR2 FQNEAQ (reference sequence). This CDR3 has 13 amino acids. V was shortened by 3 bases and J by 6 bases, with 11 bases between the two germline ends. The CDR3 DNA is TGTGCCAGCAGCTTTGACCGGGGGTCTGAAGCTTTCTTT. Its translation is CASSFDRGSEAFF.

The J gene is TRBJ1-5, the V gene TRBV28; 9 bases line up with TRBD1. Per germline, CDR1 MDHEN and CDR2 SYDVKM. This CDR3 contains 17 residues. The J segment lost 4 bases and the V segment lost 5 bases, leaving 12 bases of the junction unmatched. The CDR3 loop reads CASSELTGGTLNQPQHF. DNA of the CDR3: TGTGCCAGCAGTGAGTTGACAGGGGGTACGCTGAATCAGCCCCAGCATTTT.

The chain uses TRBV11-2 and TRBJ1-1, with D perhaps TRBD1 (6 bases). Trimming took 5 bases from V and 4 from J, leaving 20 bases between them. The CDR3 has 16 residues. The V gene's germline CDR1 is SGHAT and CDR2 FQNNGV. CDR3 DNA: TGTGCCAGCAGCCTACTAAGGTGGGGGGCGCCCACTGAAGCTTTCTTT. This codes for CASSLLRWGAPTEAFF.

The rearrangement joins TRBV2 to TRBJ1-2, with 9 bases fitting TRBD1. Trimming took 5 bases from V and 12 from J; bases not matched to a gene: 7. Germline V gene lookup returns CDR1 SNHLY and CDR2 FYNNEI. CDR3 length: 12 amino acids. As DNA, the CDR3 is TGTGCCAGCAGTACGGACCGACAGGGGGACACCTTC. Translated, it gives CASSTDRQGDTF. The variable domain in full, with the rest retrieved from reference TRBV2 and TRBJ1-2, is EPEVTQTPSHQVTQMGQEVILRCVPISNHLYFYWYRQILGQKVEFLVSFYNNEISEKSEIFDDQFSVERPDGSNFTLKIRSTKLEDSAMYFCASSTDRQGDTFGSGTRLTVV.